This T cell receptor beta chain came from a study of cytomegalovirus exposure and HLA in healthy donors. V dropped 2 bases and J dropped 5; count of bases not matched to a gene: 4. Per germline, CDR1 GTSNPN and CDR2 SVGIG (reference sequence). The CDR3 contains 14 residues. Only in-frame clones appear in the TCRdb table, and some are missing; sequencing was by immunoSEQ multiplex PCR. The sample includes about 79,000 clones, 93% of them seen just once. The sequence was collected from a woman aged 25 to 39 in good health and CMV-seronegative. Sequencing was carried out using PBMCs. The chain couples TRBV30 to TRBJ2-7; 12 bases match TRBD2. CDR3 nucleotides: TGTGCCTGGAGTTGGCTAGCGGGGGGGGACGAGCAGTACTTC. Its protein is CAWSWLAGGDEQYF.